Sequencing of this T cell receptor beta chain was carried out in a study of a mutant IDH1 vaccine in newly diagnosed glioma. Regarding the study as a whole: Induction of immune responses by the vaccine occurred in approximately 93% of patients.

Noted time point: week 23, last vaccination. A 20-mer mutant IDH1 peptide at 300 ug was injected subcutaneously with topical imiquimod. Only in-frame clones appear in the TCRdb table, and some are missing; sequencing was by immunoSEQ multiplex PCR. This table holds roughly 76,000 clones, 85% found once. CDR1 SNHLY and CDR2 FYNNEI come from the germline V gene. This CDR3 is 12 amino acids long. The junction had 3 bases not matched to a gene; V was cut back by 8 bases and J by 4 bases. This clone appeared a few times. Antigen unknown. Here the sequenced sample was PBMCs, taken from a glioma patient whose treatment included an IDH1 peptide vaccine. The chain has TRBV2 and TRBJ2-5, with 8 bases that match TRBD1. This TCR was sampled from a man aged 25 to 40 with glioma. Some clones in this sample may be carry-over from other donors' samples. The CDR3 sequence: CASGGTGETQYF. The CDR3 DNA sequence: TGTGCCAGCGGGGGGACAGGAGAGACCCAGTACTTC.